Each of the 7 T cell receptor beta chains below was sequenced from the same sample in a study of read filtering for tumor transcriptome and immune sequencing. From 400 to 450 ng of RNA, a library with molecular barcoded alpha/delta and beta/gamma adaptors was made. TCRdb called the reads again in MiXCR, with one record for every CDR3 protein. The repertoire consists of 30,000 to 35,000 distinct CDR3 sequences, with around a sixth occurring once and the leading ten covering roughly 17%. Sequenced input: a population of CD138-negative cells sorted from bone marrow. The receptors derive from a donor aged 40 or over with multiple myeloma.

Many counts were recorded for this clonotype. V and J are TRBV6-6 and TRBJ1-4; D might be TRBD1 (5 bases). CDR1 is MNHNY and CDR2 is SVGAGI in the germline V gene (reference sequence). The ends were cut back, 7 bases at V and 2 bases at J, with 17 bases in the middle. CDR3 size: 16 residues. The CDR3 spells CASISKGSGTNEKLFF. As DNA, the CDR3 is TGTGCCAGCATCTCGAAGGGGAGTGGGACTAATGAAAAACTGTTTTTT.

This clonotype was seen at least ten times. The chain uses TRBV20-1 and TRBJ2-7; TRBD2 is a possible D gene (5 bases). The germline V gene has CDR1 DFQATT and CDR2 SNEGSKA (reference sequence). The CDR3 contains 16 residues. V shed 3 bases and J shed 4 bases, with 22 bases lying between them. The CDR3 sequence is CSASRPGSSLPYEQYF. Here the CDR3 DNA reads TGCAGTGCTAGTCGTCCGGGATCGAGCTTACCTTACGAGCAGTACTTC.

This clonotype appeared many times. J is TRBJ1-1 and V is TRBV5-1, with no clear D. Germline V gene sequence: CDR1 SGHRS, CDR2 YFSETQ. The CDR3 spans 13 residues. V gave up 4 bases and J gave up 1 base, with 8 bases separating them. The CDR3, as DNA: TGCGCCAGCAGCCCTCTCGGGAACACTGAAGCTTTCTTT. Residues: CASSPLGNTEAFF.

This clonotype appeared many times. The genes are TRBV13 and TRBJ1-2; D is undetermined. From germline, CDR1 is PRHDT and CDR2 FYEKMQ (reference sequence). The V gene lost 2 bases and the J gene lost 0 bases, with 16 bases spanning the gap. The CDR3 loop spans 17 amino acids. The chain's CDR3 is CASSLTLQKPSNYGYTF. CDR3 DNA: TGTGCCAGCAGCTTAACCCTACAGAAACCTTCTAACTATGGCTACACCTTC.

This clonotype came up a few times. The rearrangement joins TRBV10-1 to TRBJ2-5; a weak D match, TRBD1 (5 bases). CDR3 length: 14 amino acids. Trimming removed 0 bases at V and 5 bases at J, with 10 bases between. Per germline, CDR1 WNHNN and CDR2 SYGVQD (reference sequence). CDR3 region: CASSESQGYETQYF. The CDR3 DNA follows: TGCGCCAGCAGTGAGTCTCAGGGATATGAGACCCAGTACTTC.

This clonotype has ten or more counts. The gene calls are TRBV12-3 or TRBV12-4 and TRBJ2-3, with D possibly being TRBD1 (6 bases). The CDR3 totals 15 residues. The ends were cut back, 6 bases at V and 0 bases at J, with 13 bases in the middle. In DNA form, the CDR3 reads TGTGCCAGCAGATTGGACAGCCAAAGCACAGATACGCAGTATTTT. It yields the protein CASRLDSQSTDTQYF.

This clonotype has at least ten counts. The chain couples TRBV29-1 to TRBJ2-7, with 9 bases that match TRBD1. Trimming cost V 4 bases and J 7 bases; bases outside gene matches: 5. CDR1 and CDR2 from the germline V gene are SQVTM and ANQGSEA. The CDR3 consists of 12 residues. The CDR3 coding sequence is TGCAGCGTTGCACAGGGGGCGCGTGAGCAGTACTTC. It translates to CSVAQGAREQYF.